The next 5 T cell receptor beta chains were all read from a single sample in a study of T cells after yellow fever vaccination. TCRdb processed the 5' RACE reads anew with MiXCR; each CDR3 protein has one entry. The sample holds roughly 32,000 distinct CDR3 sequences; about 6.6% are singletons and the top ten take about 22%. The source material was PBMCs, either bulk or a sorted T-cell subset (CD4+, CD8+, memory, or dextramer-sorted; not recorded which), sampled on the day of the first yellow fever vaccination. The source of these receptors is a man between 18 and 29 years old who received the YFV17D yellow fever vaccine.

This clonotype was seen repeatedly, ten times or more. The chain has TRBV5-6 and TRBJ2-7; maybe TRBD1 (6 bases). The CDR3 consists of 13 residues. Trimming shortened V by 2 bases and J by 4 bases, and 10 bases separated the two germline ends. Per germline, CDR1 SGHDT and CDR2 YYEEEE. CDR3: CASSFLDRYEQYF. In DNA form, the CDR3 reads TGTGCCAGCAGCTTCCTCGACAGGTACGAGCAGTACTTC.

This clonotype was observed at least ten times. The CDR3 bases are TGTGCCAGTAGTACTATTGCTGCCGGACAGGGCTACGAGCAGTACTTC. Amino acid sequence: CASSTIAAGQGYEQYF. The chain joins TRBV19 to TRBJ2-7; 8 positions match TRBD1. The CDR3 length is 16 residues. In germline, CDR1 is LNHDA, CDR2 SQIVND (reference sequence). V gave up 4 bases and J gave up 3 bases; unmatched junction bases: 11.

This chain joins TRBV12-3 or TRBV12-4 and TRBJ1-5; TRBD1 aligns across 8 bases. Trimming removed 1 base from V and 5 bases from J; junction bases left unmatched: 13. This CDR3 spans 18 amino acids. CDR3 residues: CASSLGGISGTGDQPQHF. DNA of the CDR3: TGTGCCAGCAGTTTAGGGGGAATCTCCGGGACAGGTGATCAGCCCCAGCATTTT.

This clonotype has ten or more counts. V and J are TRBV5-1 and TRBJ1-4; tentatively, D is TRBD1 (5 bases). The V end was cut by 3 bases, the J end by 5 bases, with 11 bases between. CDR3 length: 14 residues. Germline V CDR1 and CDR2: SGHRS, YFSETQ. CDR3 sequence: CASSSGRDNEKLFF. CDR3 sequence (DNA): TGCGCCAGCAGCTCGGGACGGGACAATGAAAAACTGTTTTTT.

In this sample, this clonotype turned up many times. This chain joins TRBV7-2 and TRBJ1-5, with TRBD1 identical over 7 bases. This CDR3 spans 13 amino acids. V was clipped by 5 bases and J by 5 bases; unmatched bases: 3. Germline V gene sequence: CDR1 SGHTA, CDR2 FQGNSA. The CDR3 here is CASSIRGDQPQHF. Here the CDR3 DNA reads TGTGCCAGCAGCATCAGGGGGGATCAGCCCCAGCATTTT.